This TCR beta chain was sequenced for a study of cytomegalovirus exposure and HLA in healthy donors. On this clone itself: Its antigen is undetermined.

The PCR had 60 Vbeta and 13 Jbeta primers. Here immunoSEQ multiplex PCR was the method, and the copy in TCRdb shows in-frame clones only, minus some. The sample contains 100,000 to 150,000 clones, around four fifths of which appear only once. General study points: Altogether, around 160 TCR beta chains were recorded as cytomegalovirus-associated.

There are 14 residues in the CDR3. Deletions cut 4 bases from V and 2 bases from J, with 13 bases between. Germline CDR1 and CDR2: SGDLS and YYNGEE. The J gene is TRBJ2-7, the V gene TRBV9; D remains ambiguous. The sample consisted of PBMCs. The clonotype originates from a boy between 2 and 15 years old in good health and CMV-seronegative. CDR3: CASSPGRIAYEQYF. CDR3 sequence (DNA): TGTGCCAGCAGCCCCGGCAGGATCGCCTACGAGCAGTACTTC.